This TCR beta chain was identified in a study of blood T cell repertoires in COVID-19 (dated by TCRdb to the early 2020s). For the wider study: Samples from collaborators originated in the United States, Italy and Spain and spanned both the acute and convalescent phases of COVID-19. The prospective study material was composed of cDNA or gDNA derived from T cells, B-cell-depleted T cells, or PBMCs. Deeply sampled blood TCRbeta repertoires from subjects exposed to, actively infected with, or recovered from COVID-19 were included in the dataset. A freely available public database, intended as a resource for researchers studying the immune response to SARS-CoV-2, is where the repertoires were released. The samples were drawn from two sources: the first 160 participants of the ongoing ImmuneRACE study, and 1,254 subjects contributed by 6 global collaborators. The sample metadata nearly always contained a de-identified subject ID, COVID-19 status, age in years and sex. HLA class I and class II types, where available, came from metadata supplied by the sample provider rather than from assay-based typing. Here is what the overall study found, with its caveats: The amount of clinical and demographic metadata varied by source and participant and was provided uncurated.

The CDR1 and CDR2 encoded by the germline V gene are SGHDT and YYEEEE. The CDR3 runs 16 amino acids, cysteine and phenylalanine included. Of all the DNA, just the CDR3 is kept, 48 bases in frame from base 1. V is shortened by 4 bases, J by 1 base, and the region joining them spans 15 bases. The collaborating institutions used their own protocols to collect whole blood in K2EDTA tubes. Collaborator samples were shipped for TCRbeta analysis as frozen whole blood, isolated PBMCs, or DNA extracted from either sample type. TCRbeta CDR3 regions were amplified from genomic DNA by means of the immunoSEQ Assay, a bias-controlled multiplex PCR. The paper's processing steps were these. Nucleated cell counts per sample were estimated from amplification of reference gene primers within the assay. Sequence reads were collapsed and filtered to measure the absolute abundance of every unique TCRbeta CDR3 rearrangement. For each sample, productive Simpson clonality was calculated as the square root of Simpson's diversity index over productive rearrangements. The table was pulled from immuneACCESS by TCRdb, which kept in-frame rearrangements only. Such tables lose some clones; where checked, under half of the loss comes from unresolved V genes, and the rest has no known cause. The DNA gave D and trimming, while V, J and clone size come from that table. For this sample there are about 200,000 clones; around nine tenths appear just once. The ten largest clones add up to approximately 3% of the sample.

Of note for this clone: This clone's antigen is unknown. There are no base qualities to consult, and no much larger clone falls within one base.

The clonotype originates from a man aged 60-69 years with acute or convalescent COVID-19. Sequencing input: peripheral blood. Recombination connected TRBV5-6 to TRBJ1-5; TRBD1 is perhaps the D gene, given 5 matching bases. The CDR3 reads CASSLYAGVSNQPQHF. Here is the DNA: TGTGCCAGCAGCCTTTACGCGGGGGTGAGCAATCAGCCCCAGCATTTT. With the rest looked up from the reference TRBV5-6 and TRBJ1-5 genes rather than sequenced, the full variable domain is DAGVTQSPTHLIKTRGQQVTLRCSPKSGHDTVSWYQQALGQGPQFIFQYYEEEERQRGNFPDRFSGHQFPNYSSELNVNALLLGDSALYLCASSLYAGVSNQPQHFGDGTRLSIL.